These 28 T cell receptor beta chains were all obtained from the same sample, sequenced in a study of CD8+ T cells in alopecia areata. Extracted RNA was reverse transcribed, and the resulting cDNA served as sequencing template. Assay used: immunoSEQ multiplex PCR; TCRdb lists only in-frame clones, some missing. The profile shows around 35,000 clones, 55% of them singletons. Material for sequencing was NKG2D-high CD8+ T cells sorted from blood. The receptors here all came from a human donor with alopecia areata.

The V gene is TRBV5-6, the J gene TRBJ1-2; D gene ambiguous. The CDR3 contains 14 residues. V was pared by 0 bases and J by 8 bases, with 14 bases between. Germline V gene sequence: CDR1 SGHDT, CDR2 YYEEEE. The CDR3 bases are TGTGCCAGCAGCTTGGACATGGATCGGAAAGGCTACACCTTC. Encoded protein: CASSLDMDRKGYTF.

On this clone itself: Other DNA variants within this sample encode the same CDR3. The rearrangement joins TRBV29-1 to TRBJ2-3; 8 positions agree with TRBD2. In germline, CDR1 is SQVTM, CDR2 ANQGSEA. This CDR3 region has 15 residues. V lost 6 bases to trimming and J lost 0 bases; unmatched junction nucleotides: 8. The CDR3 nucleotides are TGCAGCGTCGAACTCCGGGGGGGAAGCACAGATACGCAGTATTTT. Protein: CSVELRGGSTDTQYF.

The sample holds a few counts of this clone. The V call is TRBV29-1, the J call TRBJ2-6; TRBD1 agrees at 9 bases. The ends lost 3 bases at V and 0 bases at J; junction bases unmatched: 6. CDR3 length: 17 residues. The germline V gene has CDR1 SQVTM and CDR2 ANQGSEA. The DNA of the CDR3 is TGCAGCGTTGATGAACAGGGGGCCTACTCTGGGGCCAACGTCCTGACTTTC. It yields the protein CSVDEQGAYSGANVLTF.

The rearrangement links TRBV7-6 to TRBJ2-5; the D gene is possibly TRBD1 (5 bases). The V end lost 1 base, the J end lost 1 base, and 7 bases lay between the germline ends. CDR1 SGHVS and CDR2 FNYEAQ come from the germline V gene. The CDR3 runs 14 residues. CDR3 coding DNA: TGTGCCAGCAGCTTAGTACAGGTCCAAGAGACCCAGTACTTC. It is translated as CASSLVQVQETQYF.

V is TRBV6-6 and J is TRBJ2-7; 8 nucleotides agree with TRBD1. The CDR3 runs to 15 residues. V dropped 2 bases and J dropped 7; count of bases not matched to a gene: 10. The germline V gene encodes CDR1 MNHNY and CDR2 SVGAGI (reference sequence). CDR3 residues: CASSYLGQGAGEQYF. DNA of the CDR3: TGTGCCAGCAGTTACCTCGGACAGGGCGCGGGAGAGCAGTACTTC.

There are a few counts of this clone. The chain uses TRBV19 and TRBJ2-3, with 8 nucleotides matching TRBD2. The germline CDR1 and CDR2 sequences are LNHDA and SQIVND (reference sequence). The ends lost 3 bases at V and 3 bases at J; junction bases unmatched: 5. This CDR3 spans 15 amino acids. CDR3 nucleotides: TGTGCCAGTAGTATGTTTAGCGGGGCGACAGATACGCAGTATTTT. Translation: CASSMFSGATDTQYF.

This chain uses TRBV19 with TRBJ1-5; D call uncertain. Germline assignment: CDR1 LNHDA and CDR2 SQIVND (reference sequence). V lost 4 bases to trimming and J lost 1 base, with 11 bases between them. This CDR3 has 15 amino acids. The CDR3 sequence: CASSTFSGSNQPQHF. The CDR3 region has the DNA TGTGCCAGTAGTACCTTTTCAGGAAGCAATCAGCCCCAGCATTTT.

J is TRBJ2-5 and V is TRBV7-2; 8 bases agree with TRBD2. Looked up from germline, CDR1 is SGHTA and CDR2 is FQGNSA. The V segment lost 5 bases and the J segment 5 bases; nucleotides outside the gene matches: 13. The CDR3 extends over 16 amino acids. The CDR3 spells CASSARGSGVGETQYF. CDR3 DNA: TGTGCCAGCAGCGCCCGAGGTAGCGGGGTGGGGGAGACCCAGTACTTC.

The rearrangement joins TRBV27 to TRBJ2-5; D possibly corresponds to TRBD1 (6 bases). The J call may be incorrect, as the DNA end agrees better with TRBJ2-7. Germline values: CDR1 MNHEY, CDR2 SMNVEV (reference sequence). The CDR3 runs to 12 residues. The CDR3 bases are TGTGCCAGCAGACCGACCAGGGGCGAGCAGTACTTC. This translates into CASRPTRGEQYF.

This clone has just a few counts. The identical CDR3 is also encoded by other nucleotide sequences in the sample. The chain recombines TRBV7-3 with TRBJ2-1; D may be TRBD2 (5 bases). The CDR3 contains 14 residues. V dropped 5 bases and J dropped 3 bases, with 11 bases sitting between them. In germline, CDR1 is SGHTA, CDR2 FQGTGA. The CDR3 sequence is CASSPSGSYNEQFF. Here the CDR3 DNA reads TGTGCCAGCAGCCCGAGCGGAAGCTACAATGAGCAGTTCTTC.

V and J are TRBV29-1 and TRBJ2-1, with D hard to call. Deletions cut 8 bases from V and 0 bases from J, with 11 bases between. This CDR3 is built from 13 residues. Germline V lookup: CDR1 SQVTM, CDR2 ANQGSEA. The CDR3 loop reads CSSREGSYNEQFF. The CDR3 nucleotides read TGCAGCTCTAGGGAAGGCTCCTACAATGAGCAGTTCTTC.

V usage is TRBV7-2 and J usage is TRBJ2-1; the D is unclear. The V gene lost 1 base and the J gene lost 7 bases, with 5 bases spanning the gap. Germline V gene data show CDR1 as SGHTA and CDR2 as FQGNSA. This CDR3 is 12 amino acids long. The CDR3 coding sequence is TGTGCCAGCAGCTTAGAAGGTAATGAGCAGTTCTTC. Residues: CASSLEGNEQFF.

The V and J genes are TRBV11-2 and TRBJ2-5; D possibly corresponds to TRBD2 (5 bases). The CDR3 extends over 14 amino acids. Germline V gene data show CDR1 as SGHAT and CDR2 as FQNNGV. Deletions cut 5 bases from V and 2 bases from J, with 12 bases between. For the CDR3, the DNA is TGTGCCAGCAGCCCATCTTGGAGGCAAGAGACCCAGTACTTC. Translated, it gives CASSPSWRQETQYF.

This clone has more than one count but fewer than ten. The CDR3 region is CASSLVAGGLETQYF. Written as DNA, the CDR3 is TGTGCCAGCAGCTTAGTCGCGGGGGGGCTGGAGACCCAGTACTTC. The genes are TRBV7-9 and TRBJ2-5, with TRBD2 matching over 9 bases. The CDR3 sequence is 15 residues long. V lost 1 base, J lost 5 bases, and 5 bases stayed unmatched. Germline V lookup: CDR1 SEHNR, CDR2 FQNEAQ (reference sequence).

This chain uses TRBV19 with TRBJ2-5; TRBD1 aligns across 11 bases. The CDR3 extends over 18 amino acids. The ends lost 0 bases at V and 3 bases at J; junction bases unmatched: 9. Germline lookup yields CDR1 LNHDA and CDR2 SQIVND (reference sequence). The CDR3 DNA reads TGTGCCAGTAGTATAGAACCCCTGGACAGGGGGCAGGAAGAGACCCAGTACTTC. Encoded protein: CASSIEPLDRGQEETQYF.

The V gene is TRBV27, the J gene TRBJ2-5, with D hard to call. The germline gives CDR1 MNHEY, CDR2 SMNVEV (reference sequence). The CDR3 loop spans 13 amino acids. The V end lost 4 bases, the J end lost 4 bases, and 10 bases lay between the germline ends. The CDR3 DNA reads as TGTGCCAGCAGTTGGTCGTTGGGAGAGACCCAGTACTTC. Its protein is CASSWSLGETQYF.

The rearrangement joins TRBV13 to TRBJ1-1; D is unclear. Trimming took off 2 bases at V and 1 base at J, with 8 bases between the two ends. The CDR3 extends over 14 amino acids. CDR1 and CDR2 (germline): PRHDT, FYEKMQ (reference sequence). In DNA, the CDR3 is TGTGCCAGCAGCTTATCGGCACAGAACACTGAAGCTTTCTTT. This sequence encodes CASSLSAQNTEAFF.

The chain is built from TRBV7-6 and TRBJ2-2; D may be TRBD1 or TRBD2 (5 bases each). Deletions cut 9 bases from V and 3 bases from J, with 17 bases between. Germline CDR1 SGHVS, CDR2 FNYEAQ. The CDR3 sequence is 15 residues long. CDR3 DNA sequence: TGTGCCAGTTCCCTCATTCGGGGCGACACCGGGGAGCTGTTTTTT. It encodes CASSLIRGDTGELFF.

This clone has more than one count but fewer than ten. Different DNA sequences within this sample yield the same CDR3. The V call is TRBV18, the J call TRBJ2-2; D is possibly TRBD1 (6 bases). CDR1 and CDR2 from the germline V gene are KGHSH and LQKENI. The germline V and J ends were trimmed by 2 bases and 4 bases, with 17 bases remaining between them. The CDR3 covers 17 residues. CDR3 residues: CASSPSPTGRGTGELFF. CDR3 DNA: TGTGCCAGCTCACCATCTCCTACAGGGAGAGGCACCGGGGAGCTGTTTTTT.

This rearrangement joins TRBV29-1 to TRBJ1-2; D is perhaps TRBD1 (6 bases). V was trimmed by 6 bases and J by 3 bases, leaving 11 bases between them. CDR1 SQVTM and CDR2 ANQGSEA come from the germline V gene. The CDR3 loop spans 12 amino acids. CDR3 DNA: TGCAGCGTAACAGGGTCCCACTATGGCTACACCTTC. Protein: CSVTGSHYGYTF. Looking up the rest from reference TRBV29-1 and TRBJ1-2 gives the full variable domain: SAVISQKPSRDICQRGTSLTIQCQVDSQVTMMFWYRQQPGQSLTLIATANQGSEATYESGFVIDKFPISRPNLTFSTLTVSNMSPEDSSIYLCSVTGSHYGYTFGSGTRLTVV.

In its sample, this clone was seen a few times. The V gene is TRBV29-1, the J gene TRBJ1-2; D may be TRBD1 (6 bases). The V gene's germline CDR1 is SQVTM and CDR2 ANQGSEA. This CDR3 comprises 13 residues. V dropped 3 bases and J dropped 4 bases, with 12 bases sitting between them. CDR3 in amino acids: CSVDSGQSYGYTF. The CDR3 DNA is TGCAGCGTTGATTCAGGACAGTCCTATGGCTACACCTTC.

The CDR3 coding sequence is TGTGCCAGCAGGCAACTTCAGGGTTATAAAAGAGGTGAAGCTTTCTTT. Protein sequence: CASRQLQGYKRGEAFF. This chain joins TRBV28 and TRBJ1-1; weak D call: TRBD1 (5 bases). This CDR3 spans 16 amino acids. Germline CDR1 and CDR2: MDHEN and SYDVKM. The ends were cut back, 6 bases at V and 7 bases at J, with 24 bases in the middle.

The CDR3 DNA reads as TGTGCCAGCAGCCCGCCTCATGGGACCGAGCAGTACTTC. Protein: CASSPPHGTEQYF. This chain links TRBV7-6 with TRBJ2-5; D assignment may be TRBD1 or TRBD2 (5 bases each). The DNA end is more similar to TRBJ2-7, so the J call may be wrong. Germline loops: CDR1 SGHVS, CDR2 FNYEAQ. The CDR3 is 13 amino acids.

The chain has TRBV9 and TRBJ1-2; D might be TRBD1 (6 bases). Germline CDR1 is SGDLS and CDR2 is YYNGEE. Trimming shortened V by 0 bases and J by 3 bases, and 9 bases separated the two germline ends. The CDR3 is made up of 14 amino acids. In DNA, the CDR3 is TGTGCCAGCAGCGTAGGGGCAGGGGACTATGGCTACACCTTC. Residues: CASSVGAGDYGYTF.

The chain links TRBV27 to TRBJ2-7; a weak D match, TRBD2 (5 bases). The V gene lost 2 bases and the J gene lost 7 bases, with 18 bases spanning the gap. In germline, CDR1 is MNHEY, CDR2 SMNVEV (reference sequence). CDR3 length equals 15 residues. Here the CDR3 DNA reads TGTGCCAGCAGTTTACTTCCGGCGTCAAGGAGGGAGCAGTACTTC. This encodes CASSLLPASRREQYF.

This chain connects TRBV29-1 to TRBJ2-1, with D tentatively TRBD2 (5 bases). V lost 4 bases to trimming and J lost 8 bases, with 18 bases between them. Germline lookup yields CDR1 SQVTM and CDR2 ANQGSEA. The CDR3 loop spans 14 amino acids. CDR3 amino acids: CSVVGSGKADEQFF. Here the CDR3 DNA reads TGCAGCGTTGTAGGCTCGGGTAAAGCGGATGAGCAGTTCTTC.

This clone showed up just a few times. The chain uses TRBV11-1 and TRBJ2-7; D might be TRBD1 or TRBD2, each matching 5 bases. CDR1 SGHAT and CDR2 FQDESV come from the germline V gene (reference sequence). V was trimmed by 1 base and J by 5 bases, leaving 12 bases between them. This CDR3 has 14 residues. For the CDR3, the DNA is TGTGCCAGCAGCTTAGATTTCAGGGAGAACGAGCAGTACTTC. Translated, it gives CASSLDFRENEQYF.

The CDR3 protein is CASSHFRQLPYEQYF. The CDR3 DNA reads as TGTGCCAGCAGTCACTTCCGACAGTTACCCTACGAGCAGTACTTC. The V and J genes are TRBV27 and TRBJ2-7; tentatively, D is TRBD1 (5 bases). The CDR3 has 15 residues. V was trimmed by 5 bases and J by 2 bases, leaving 16 bases between them. CDR1 MNHEY and CDR2 SMNVEV come from the germline V gene (reference sequence).